The 20 T cell receptor beta chains reported below all come from one sample, sequenced in a study of blood T cell repertoires in COVID-19. Profiled with immunoSEQ multiplex PCR; TCRdb holds only in-frame clones, not every one. The sample contains approximately 340,000 clones, roughly nine tenths of which appear only once. Sequencing was done on a sample of PBMCs or T cells enriched from blood (not recorded which). The receptors originated from a woman between 40 and 50 years old who had been exposed to COVID-19.

This chain connects TRBV2 to TRBJ2-2; D perhaps matches TRBD1 (5 bases). Germline CDR1 is SNHLY and CDR2 is FYNNEI. The CDR3 contains 15 residues. The V gene lost 6 bases and the J gene lost 4 bases, with 15 bases spanning the gap. CDR3 nucleotide sequence: TGTGCCAGCAGCCATTCAGGGCACGGCACCGGGGAGCTGTTTTTT. It is translated as CASSHSGHGTGELFF.

This clone has only one observation. The chain carries TRBV7-6 and TRBJ2-1; a weak D match, TRBD1 (6 bases). The CDR3 has 15 amino acids. Germline V gene data show CDR1 as SGHVS and CDR2 as FNYEAQ. V lost 3 bases and J 4 bases, leaving 13 bases between the germline ends. CDR3 in amino acids: CASSFWQGLYNEQFF. The DNA for the CDR3 is TGTGCCAGCAGCTTCTGGCAGGGGCTTTACAATGAGCAGTTCTTC. The variable domain in full, with the rest retrieved from reference TRBV7-6 and TRBJ2-1, is GAGVSQSPRYKVTKRGQDVALRCDPISGHVSLYWYRQALGQGPEFLTYFNYEAQQDKSGLPNDRFSAERPEGSISTLTIQRTEQRDSAMYRCASSFWQGLYNEQFFGPGTRLTVL.

The chain carries TRBV7-8 and TRBJ2-2, with 9 nucleotides matching TRBD2. The CDR3 runs to 16 residues. V shed 0 bases and J 4 bases; nucleotides not matched to a gene: 3. Germline V lookup: CDR1 SGHVS, CDR2 FQNEAQ. The CDR3 DNA reads as TGTGCCAGCAGCTTAGCCGGCGGGAGGGTCACCGGGGAGCTGTTTTTT. It specifies CASSLAGGRVTGELFF.

The V and J genes are TRBV13 and TRBJ1-1, with TRBD1 as a possible D gene (5 bases). Germline V gene sequence: CDR1 PRHDT, CDR2 FYEKMQ (reference sequence). Trimming cost V 4 bases and J 5 bases, with 17 bases left between them. This CDR3 comprises 15 residues. CDR3 region: CASSSREQVRTEAFF. The CDR3 DNA reads TGTGCCAGCAGCTCGCGTGAACAGGTTCGGACTGAAGCTTTCTTT.

The rearrangement links TRBV13 to TRBJ2-3; no clear D. Trimming shortened V by 5 bases and J by 2 bases, and 11 bases separated the two germline ends. The germline V gene has CDR1 PRHDT and CDR2 FYEKMQ (reference sequence). The length of the CDR3 is 14 residues. The CDR3 sequence is CASSQQSVTDTQYF. DNA for the CDR3: TGTGCCAGCAGCCAGCAGAGCGTCACAGATACGCAGTATTTT.

The V gene is TRBV2, the J gene TRBJ1-1; 7 bases agree with TRBD1. CDR1 SNHLY and CDR2 FYNNEI come from the germline V gene. CDR3 size: 13 residues. Unmatched junction bases numbered 8, after V lost 5 bases and J lost 8 bases. CDR3 DNA: TGTGCCAGCAGTCCCAACAGGGGAATGGAAGCTTTCTTT. It is translated as CASSPNRGMEAFF.

Here the CDR3 DNA reads TGTGCCTGGTCAACAGGGGCCATGGGAAACATTCAGTACTTC. Its protein product is CAWSTGAMGNIQYF. The chain recombines TRBV30 with TRBJ2-4; TRBD1 agrees at 7 bases. V shed 5 bases and J 6 bases; nucleotides not matched to a gene: 10. The CDR3 runs to 14 residues. Per germline, CDR1 GTSNPN and CDR2 SVGIG (reference sequence). The full variable domain, its missing parts supplied by reference TRBV30 and TRBJ2-4, is SQTIHQWPATLVQPVGSPLSLECTVEGTSNPNLYWYRQAAGRGLQLLFYSVGIGQISSEVPQNLSASRPQDRQFILSSKKLLLSDSGFYLCAWSTGAMGNIQYFGAGTRLSVL.

The chain is built from TRBV18 and TRBJ2-5, with 8 bases identical to TRBD1. V was pared by 6 bases and J by 4 bases, with 13 bases of the junction left unmatched. The CDR3 has 16 residues. The germline V gene has CDR1 KGHSH and CDR2 LQKENI. CDR3 DNA sequence: TGTGCCAGCTCCCCCTACAGGGGGAGTATCGGAGAGACCCAGTACTTC. Protein product: CASSPYRGSIGETQYF.

This sequence joins TRBV27 and TRBJ1-2, with no clear D. The CDR3 length is 15 residues. Per germline, CDR1 MNHEY and CDR2 SMNVEV (reference sequence). With 2 bases removed from V and 2 bases from J, the gap between germline ends came to 12 bases. The CDR3 here is CASSLAITANYGYTF. DNA of the CDR3: TGTGCCAGCAGTTTAGCTATTACAGCCAACTATGGCTACACCTTC.

The chain recombines TRBV7-6 with TRBJ2-1, with TRBD2 matching 14 bases. The CDR3 is made up of 19 amino acids. V gave up 5 bases and J gave up 2 bases; unmatched junction bases: 11. CDR1 is SGHVS, CDR2 FNYEAQ, per germline. CDR3 sequence: CASSRTSGGQLQTYNEQFF. The CDR3 region has the DNA TGTGCCAGCAGCCGGACTAGCGGGGGGCAGTTACAGACCTACAATGAGCAGTTCTTC.

This CDR3 is CASAENYSNQPQHF. CDR3 DNA: TGTGCCAGCGCAGAGAACTATAGCAATCAGCCCCAGCATTTT. The chain couples TRBV2 to TRBJ1-5; D is undetermined. The V gene lost 8 bases and the J gene lost 0 bases, with 11 bases spanning the gap. The CDR3 has 14 residues. CDR1 is SNHLY and CDR2 is FYNNEI in the germline V gene. The full variable domain, its missing parts supplied by reference TRBV2 and TRBJ1-5, is EPEVTQTPSHQVTQMGQEVILRCVPISNHLYFYWYRQILGQKVEFLVSFYNNEISEKSEIFDDQFSVERPDGSNFTLKIRSTKLEDSAMYFCASAENYSNQPQHFGDGTRLSIL.

The chain uses TRBV27 and TRBJ1-1; 7 nucleotides align to TRBD1. The germline CDR1 and CDR2 sequences are MNHEY and SMNVEV (reference sequence). The CDR3 covers 18 residues. Trimming at V came to 7 bases and at J to 0 bases, leaving 17 bases not matched to a gene. CDR3 DNA: TGTGCCAGCACTCTGTTCGCGGGACAGAATCATTTGAACACTGAAGCTTTCTTT. Amino acids: CASTLFAGQNHLNTEAFF.

The chain couples TRBV6-5 to TRBJ2-5, with a possible D match to TRBD2 (5 bases). Germline V gene data show CDR1 as MNHEY and CDR2 as SVGAGI. V was trimmed by 6 bases and J by 5 bases, leaving 13 bases between them. The CDR3 runs 13 residues. The DNA for the CDR3 is TGTGCCAGCAGGCGTGGAGGTGCGGAGACCCAGTACTTC. Its translation is CASRRGGAETQYF.

The chain carries TRBV5-4 and TRBJ2-7; 10 nucleotides agree with TRBD2. V shed 3 bases, J shed 5 bases, and the junction held 8 bases outside the gene matches. Germline V gene sequence: CDR1 SGHNT, CDR2 YYREEE (reference sequence). The CDR3 contains 15 residues. The CDR3 here is CASSSGLAGAHEQYF. CDR3 bases: TGTGCCAGCAGCTCTGGGCTAGCGGGAGCACACGAGCAGTACTTC.

This clone was seen more than once but under ten times. Other DNA sequences in this sample translate to the same CDR3. The V and J genes are TRBV5-1 and TRBJ1-3, with no clear D. The CDR3 consists of 15 residues. Trimming took off 0 bases at V and 3 bases at J, with 10 bases between the two ends. Germline V gene lookup returns CDR1 SGHRS and CDR2 YFSETQ. CDR3 in DNA: TGCGCCAGCAGCTTGGATGGGGAGGGTGGAAACACCATATATTTT. This encodes CASSLDGEGGNTIYF.

This rearrangement joins TRBV7-8 to TRBJ2-3; 13 bases are a match to TRBD2. Germline V lookup: CDR1 SGHVS, CDR2 FQNEAQ. The CDR3 consists of 18 residues. Losses at the gene ends were 3 bases for V and 1 base for J; bases not matched to a gene: 7. The CDR3 region has the DNA TGTGCCAGCAGCTTTCTGGCCGGACTAGCGGGGGGCACAGATACGCAGTATTTT. Translation: CASSFLAGLAGGTDTQYF.

The chain is built from TRBV4-3 and TRBJ1-1, with 8 bases identical to TRBD1. Germline CDR1 reads LGHNA; CDR2 reads YSLEER. The CDR3 is 17 residues long. Trimming at V came to 1 base and at J to 0 bases, leaving 7 bases not matched to a gene. The CDR3 DNA is TGCGCCAGCAGCCAAGCTAACCAGGGGGCCCTGAACACTGAAGCTTTCTTT. Its translation is CASSQANQGALNTEAFF.

The chain links TRBV19 to TRBJ2-5; 15 nucleotides match TRBD2. V was pared by 3 bases and J by 8 bases, with 1 base of the junction left unmatched. CDR3 length: 14 amino acids. CDR1 and CDR2 (germline): LNHDA, SQIVND (reference sequence). Written as DNA, the CDR3 is TGTGCCAGTAGTATGGGACTAGCGGGAGGAACCCAGTACTTC. It encodes CASSMGLAGGTQYF.

The rearrangement uses TRBV30 and TRBJ1-4; TRBD1 matches 8 bases. This CDR3 has 17 amino acids. The J segment lost 8 bases and the V segment lost 3 bases, leaving 17 bases of the junction unmatched. The germline V gene encodes CDR1 GTSNPN and CDR2 SVGIG (reference sequence). For the CDR3, the DNA is TGTGCCTGGAGCGGGATCGGAGACAGGGGCGGTGAGGAAAAACTGTTTTTT. This translates into CAWSGIGDRGGEEKLFF.

This sequence joins TRBV19 and TRBJ2-7; 8 positions agree with TRBD1. The ends lost 1 base at V and 0 bases at J; junction bases unmatched: 8. Germline CDR1 reads LNHDA; CDR2 reads SQIVND (reference sequence). This CDR3 comprises 17 residues. The CDR3 DNA reads as TGTGCCAGTAGTATAGCGGCAGGGGGCTTTACCTCCTACGAGCAGTACTTC. Translating it yields CASSIAAGGFTSYEQYF.